This T cell receptor (beta chain) is from a study of technical replicates of blood from a handful of donors. Only in-frame clones appear in the TCRdb table, and some are missing; sequencing was by immunoSEQ multiplex PCR. The sample lists 30,000 to 40,000 clones, just over 90% seen once, with roughly 4% in the top ten. This clone occurred once. V was clipped by 2 bases and J by 8 bases, with 13 bases between them. CDR3 length equals 14 residues. The germline V gene encodes CDR1 MNHEY and CDR2 SMNVEV (reference sequence). This chain links TRBV27 with TRBJ2-1, with a weak D call TRBD1 (5 bases). Sequencing was performed on PBMCs. The clonotype comes from a human donor in good health. Some clones in this sample may be carry-over from other donors' samples. The CDR3 sequence is CASSLQGHRDEQFF. The CDR3 DNA is TGTGCCAGCAGTTTACAGGGCCACCGGGATGAGCAGTTCTTC.